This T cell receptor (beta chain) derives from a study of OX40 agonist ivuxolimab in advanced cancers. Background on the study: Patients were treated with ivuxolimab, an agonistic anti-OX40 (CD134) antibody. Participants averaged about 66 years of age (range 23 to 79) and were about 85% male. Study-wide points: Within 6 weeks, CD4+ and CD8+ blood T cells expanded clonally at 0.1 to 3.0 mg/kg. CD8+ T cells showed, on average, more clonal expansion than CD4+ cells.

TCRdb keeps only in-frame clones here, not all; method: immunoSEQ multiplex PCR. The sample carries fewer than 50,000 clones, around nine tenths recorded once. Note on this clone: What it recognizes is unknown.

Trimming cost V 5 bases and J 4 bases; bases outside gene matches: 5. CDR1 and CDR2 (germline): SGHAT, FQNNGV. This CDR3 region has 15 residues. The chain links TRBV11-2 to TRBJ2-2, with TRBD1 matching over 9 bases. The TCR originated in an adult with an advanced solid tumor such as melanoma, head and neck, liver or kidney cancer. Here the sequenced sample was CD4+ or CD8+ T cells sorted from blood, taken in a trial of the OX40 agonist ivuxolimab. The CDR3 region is CASSRGTGPTGELFF. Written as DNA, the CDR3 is TGTGCCAGCAGCCGGGGGACAGGGCCCACCGGGGAGCTGTTTTTT.